The 26 T cell receptor beta chains listed next were all sequenced from one sample in a study of T and B cells in COVID-19 patients. Blood genomic DNA input for TRB amplification was about 240-550 ng. Multiplex PCR with BIOMED2 TRB-A/B primer pools amplified TRB rearrangements. From the multiplex PCR reads, TCRdb called clonotypes with MiXCR, one entry per CDR3 protein. The table lists tens of thousands of distinct CDR3 sequences, 25% to 30% of them singletons. The sequencing sample was made of blood. The receptors were sampled from a human donor who had recovered from COVID-19.

This clonotype has a single count. The chain joins TRBV6-5 to TRBJ2-1; 10 bases are shared with TRBD1. The CDR3 runs to 16 residues. Trimming cost V 4 bases and J 9 bases; bases outside gene matches: 12. Per germline, CDR1 MNHEY and CDR2 SVGAGI. The DNA for the CDR3 is TGTGCCAGCAGTTTGGGGAGGGGGACAGGGGACGGTGAGCAGTTCTTC. Residues: CASSLGRGTGDGEQFF.

The rearrangement joins TRBV7-6 to TRBJ2-7, with TRBD2 as a possible D gene (5 bases). CDR1 is SGHVS and CDR2 is FNYEAQ in the germline V gene. This CDR3 has 17 amino acids. Trimming stripped 5 bases from V and 0 bases from J, with 20 bases between. The CDR3 nucleotides are TGTGCCAGCAGCCACCCCGAGGGAGCGCCGAGCTCCTACGAGCAGTACTTC. Its protein is CASSHPEGAPSSYEQYF.

Remarks on this clonotype: One end of the junction is discordant with germline, which a read error may explain. The chain combines TRBV6-6 with TRBJ2-7, with 8 bases identical to TRBD1. The CDR3 is 18 amino acids. Germline V gives CDR1 MNHNY, CDR2 SVGAGI (reference sequence). The CDR3 sequence is CASGYSGPGTGKIYEQYF. The CDR3 DNA is TGTGCCAGCGGTTATTCTGGACCCGGGACAGGAAAAATCTACGAGCAGTACTTC.

Points on this clonotype: A read error may produce the germline difference seen at one junction end. The chain uses TRBV5-6 and TRBJ2-5; 8 bases are shared with TRBD2. The CDR3 extends over 15 amino acids. CDR1 SGHDT and CDR2 YYEEEE come from the germline V gene. This CDR3 reads CASTFRGSGTETQYF. The CDR3 region has the DNA TGCGCCAGCACATTCCGAGGTAGCGGGACCGAGACCCAGTACTTC.

Comment on this clonotype: A single base separates this from a much larger clone, so it may be a read error. The chain combines TRBV19 with TRBJ2-1; TRBD2 aligns across 11 bases. CDR3 length: 15 residues. The germline V gene encodes CDR1 LNHDA and CDR2 SQIVND (reference sequence). V dropped 6 bases and J dropped 6; count of bases not matched to a gene: 7. CDR3 region: CASRRRLAGFNEQFF. CDR3 nucleotide sequence: TGTGCCAGTAGAAGGAGACTAGCGGGATTCAATGAGCAGTTCTTC.

About this clonotype: At one of its ends the junction is not consistent with the germline gene, which may arise from a read error. V and J are TRBV5-6 and TRBJ2-1, with 8 bases aligning to TRBD1. Germline V lookup: CDR1 SGHDT, CDR2 YYEEEE. CDR3 length: 14 amino acids. This CDR3 reads CASSLGQGADEQFF. The CDR3 DNA reads as TGCGCCAGCAGCTTGGGGCAGGGGGCCGATGAGCAGTTCTTC.

This clonotype has just a few counts. The J gene is TRBJ2-3, the V gene TRBV6-5; D may be TRBD2 (7 bases). This CDR3 contains 18 residues. Trimming took 0 bases from V and 3 from J, leaving 19 bases between them. Germline assignment: CDR1 MNHEY and CDR2 SVGAGI. In nucleotides, the CDR3 is TGTGCCAGCAGTTACTCGAATAATATGGGAGGGGGAACAGATACGCAGTATTTT. This codes for CASSYSNNMGGGTDTQYF.

The J gene is TRBJ1-1, the V gene TRBV29-1; 11 nucleotides match TRBD1. Germline V gene data show CDR1 as SQVTM and CDR2 as ANQGSEA. This CDR3 is built from 13 residues. The junction had 6 bases not matched to a gene; V was cut back by 7 bases and J by 5 bases. Here the CDR3 DNA reads TGCAGCGCCGGACAGGGGGCCATAACTGAAGCTTTCTTT. Protein: CSAGQGAITEAFF. Based on the CDR3 plus reference TRBV29-1 and TRBJ1-1, the full variable domain is SAVISQKPSRDICQRGTSLTIQCQVDSQVTMMFWYRQQPGQSLTLIATANQGSEATYESGFVIDKFPISRPNLTFSTLTVSNMSPEDSSIYLCSAGQGAITEAFFGQGTRLTVV.

The rearrangement links TRBV5-1 to TRBJ2-3; 7 bases agree with TRBD1. Germline-derived CDR1 and CDR2 are SGHRS and YFSETQ. This CDR3 contains 14 residues. J lost 0 bases, V lost 3 bases, and 1 base had no gene match. Here the CDR3 DNA reads TGCGCCAGCAGCTGGGACAGTAGCACAGATACGCAGTATTTT. Translation gives CASSWDSSTDTQYF. Complete variable domain (other parts from reference TRBV5-1 and TRBJ2-3): KAGVTQTPRYLIKTRGQQVTLSCSPISGHRSVSWYQQTPGQGLQFLFEYFSETQRNKGNFPGRFSGRQFSNSRSEMNVSTLELGDSALYLCASSWDSSTDTQYFGPGTRLTVL.

In this sample, this clonotype is medium-sized. This sequence joins TRBV18 and TRBJ2-1, with TRBD2 as a possible D gene (6 bases). The V gene's germline CDR1 is KGHSH and CDR2 LQKENI. The CDR3 loop spans 14 amino acids. V was shortened by 5 bases and J by 9 bases, with 17 bases between the two germline ends. CDR3 region: CASSDRTTQPEQFF. In DNA, the CDR3 is TGTGCCAGCTCAGATCGGACTACTCAGCCTGAGCAGTTCTTC.

This clonotype was detected a few times. The rearrangement joins TRBV11-1 to TRBJ2-1; TRBD2 matches at 7 bases. The junction had 9 bases not matched to a gene; V was cut back by 5 bases and J by 2 bases. CDR1 and CDR2 (germline): SGHAT, FQDESV (reference sequence). The CDR3 is 16 amino acids. CDR3 DNA sequence: TGTGCCAGCAGCCCCCGACTAGCTGGCGCCTACAATGAGCAGTTCTTC. As protein: CASSPRLAGAYNEQFF.

V and J are TRBV6-5 and TRBJ2-3; D unresolved. The CDR3 extends over 17 amino acids. Germline V gene sequence: CDR1 MNHEY, CDR2 SVGAGI. Between the trimmed V and J ends, which lost 0 bases and 2 bases, there was a span of 15 bases. CDR3 sequence reads: CASSYSLVSSPTDTQYF. As DNA, the CDR3 is TGTGCCAGCAGTTACTCCCTCGTCAGTTCACCCACAGATACGCAGTATTTT.

Within the sample, this clonotype is medium-sized (0.01 to 0.1%). The chain couples TRBV29-1 to TRBJ2-1, with 10 bases lining up with TRBD2. V shed 3 bases, J shed 4 bases, and the junction held 0 bases outside the gene matches. The CDR3 length is 13 residues. The germline CDR1 and CDR2 sequences are SQVTM and ANQGSEA. CDR3 nucleotides: TGCAGCGTTGAGACTAGCGGGTACAATGAGCAGTTCTTC. As protein: CSVETSGYNEQFF.

The rearrangement links TRBV30 to TRBJ2-2; D perhaps matches TRBD1 (6 bases). The V gene lost 8 bases and the J gene lost 3 bases, with 16 bases spanning the gap. There are 14 residues in the CDR3. From germline, CDR1 is GTSNPN and CDR2 SVGIG (reference sequence). DNA of the CDR3: TGTGCCGGAGGTCAGGGGTCGCACACCGGGGAGCTGTTTTTT. It is translated as CAGGQGSHTGELFF.

The rearrangement links TRBV5-6 to TRBJ2-1, with a weak D call TRBD1 (7 bases). Trimming took off 0 bases at V and 0 bases at J, with 16 bases between the two ends. Germline V gives CDR1 SGHDT, CDR2 YYEEEE. This CDR3 has 18 residues. The CDR3 reads CASSLGRGAFLSYNEQFF. The DNA for the CDR3 is TGTGCCAGCAGCTTGGGCAGGGGGGCCTTTCTCTCCTACAATGAGCAGTTCTTC.

This clonotype is termed medium-sized. This chain links TRBV19 with TRBJ2-1; 9 bases agree with TRBD2. Germline V gene lookup returns CDR1 LNHDA and CDR2 SQIVND (reference sequence). This CDR3 comprises 15 residues. Trimming at V came to 3 bases and at J to 0 bases, leaving 0 bases not matched to a gene. In nucleotides, the CDR3 is TGTGCCAGTAGTATTAGCGGGAGCTCCTACAATGAGCAGTTCTTC. Protein: CASSISGSSYNEQFF.

This clonotype was detected only a few times. The V gene is TRBV6-5, the J gene TRBJ1-4; possible D gene TRBD1, 5 bases. CDR1 and CDR2 (germline): MNHEY, SVGAGI. This CDR3 is 14 amino acids long. Trimming took 6 bases from V and 3 from J, leaving 11 bases between them. Here the CDR3 DNA reads TGTGCCAGCAGCAGGACAACACCTAATGAAAAACTGTTTTTT. Translation: CASSRTTPNEKLFF.

The chain has TRBV4-1 and TRBJ1-1; 7 nucleotides line up with TRBD1. Losses at the gene ends were 0 bases for V and 5 bases for J; bases not matched to a gene: 3. CDR1 is MGHRA and CDR2 is YSYEKL in the germline V gene. This CDR3 region has 14 residues. Here the CDR3 reads CASSQEDRETEAFF. The CDR3 DNA reads as TGCGCCAGCAGCCAAGAAGACAGGGAGACTGAAGCTTTCTTT.

A word on this clonotype: A much larger clone differs by one base, so this may be a read error. This rearrangement joins TRBV30 to TRBJ2-3; D may be TRBD1 (5 bases). This CDR3 has 14 residues. The V gene's germline CDR1 is GTSNPN and CDR2 SVGIG (reference sequence). With 2 bases removed from V and 5 bases from J, the gap between germline ends came to 14 bases. CDR3 sequence: CAWSKGWGKDTQYF. DNA for the CDR3: TGTGCCTGGAGTAAGGGGTGGGGCAAAGATACGCAGTATTTT.

The chain uses TRBV11-2 and TRBJ2-7; D is unclear. CDR1 is SGHAT, CDR2 FQNNGV, per germline. This CDR3 is 13 amino acids long. V was cut by 4 bases and J by 5 bases, with 12 bases left in between. The CDR3 DNA sequence: TGTGCCAGCAGCTCATTAGCCAAGGACGAGCAGTACTTC. Protein: CASSSLAKDEQYF.

This clonotype was counted between two and nine times. V is TRBV19 and J is TRBJ1-1; D possibly corresponds to TRBD1 (5 bases). Trimming shortened V by 5 bases and J by 4 bases, and 14 bases separated the two germline ends. The CDR3 has 14 amino acids. Germline assignment: CDR1 LNHDA and CDR2 SQIVND (reference sequence). DNA of the CDR3: TGTGCCAGTAGTTCGATCAGGGAAGGCACTGAAGCTTTCTTT. Its translation is CASSSIREGTEAFF. Supplemented by reference TRBV19 and TRBJ1-1, the full variable domain reads DGGITQSPKYLFRKEGQNVTLSCEQNLNHDAMYWYRQDPGQGLRLIYYSQIVNDFQKGDIAEGYSVSREKKESFPLTVTSAQKNPTAFYLCASSSIREGTEAFFGQGTRLTVV.

The chain carries TRBV5-4 and TRBJ1-2, with 7 bases identical to TRBD1. The CDR3 extends over 16 amino acids. In germline, CDR1 is SGHNT, CDR2 YYREEE (reference sequence). The V and J ends lost 3 bases and 4 bases, in that order; junction bases with no gene match: 12. Here the CDR3 DNA reads TGTGCCAGCAGCTGGGACAGCCGTACGGTGGGCTATGGCTACACCTTC. It encodes CASSWDSRTVGYGYTF.

About this clonotype: One end of the junction is discordant with germline, which a read error may explain. This chain links TRBV5-5 with TRBJ2-3; TRBD2 aligns across 11 bases. Germline V gene sequence: CDR1 SGHKS, CDR2 YYEKEE (reference sequence). The CDR3 spans 15 residues. The CDR3 sequence is CASSLRLAGGDTQYF. CDR3 sequence (DNA): TGCGCCAGCAGCTTGAGGCTAGCGGGAGGAGATACGCAGTATTTT.

This clonotype has a handful of counts. The chain employs TRBV5-5 and TRBJ2-7; D remains ambiguous. V lost 4 bases to trimming and J lost 6 bases, with 14 bases between them. This CDR3 has 13 residues. Germline CDR1 SGHKS, CDR2 YYEKEE (reference sequence). The CDR3 DNA follows: TGTGCCAGCAGCGGGGTGGTGTTATCCGAGCAGTACTTC. Translated: CASSGVVLSEQYF.

This clonotype was detected only a few times. The genes are TRBV15 and TRBJ1-1, with 9 bases matching TRBD1. The CDR3 covers 17 residues. V trimming: 0 bases; J trimming: 0 bases; junction bases outside the gene matches: 5. The germline gives CDR1 LNHNV, CDR2 YYDKDF (reference sequence). The CDR3 loop is CATSRDLDRGLNTEAFF. CDR3 in DNA: TGTGCCACCAGCAGAGACTTGGACAGGGGACTGAACACTGAAGCTTTCTTT.

The V call is TRBV30, the J call TRBJ2-7, with D hard to call. Trimming removed 0 bases at V and 2 bases at J, with 5 bases between. This CDR3 has 12 residues. Germline V CDR1 and CDR2: GTSNPN, SVGIG (reference sequence). DNA for the CDR3: TGTGCCTGGAGTGTCGCGGCCTACGAGCAGTACTTC. This codes for CAWSVAAYEQYF.